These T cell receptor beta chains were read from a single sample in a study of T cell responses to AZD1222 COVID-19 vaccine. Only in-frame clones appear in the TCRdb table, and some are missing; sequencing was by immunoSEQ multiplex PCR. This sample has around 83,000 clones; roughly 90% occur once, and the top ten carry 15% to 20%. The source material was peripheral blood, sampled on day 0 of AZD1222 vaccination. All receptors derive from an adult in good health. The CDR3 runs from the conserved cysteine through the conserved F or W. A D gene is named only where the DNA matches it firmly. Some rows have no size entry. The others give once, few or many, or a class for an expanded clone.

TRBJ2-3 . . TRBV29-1 CSLSGGARTDTQYF TGCAGCCTCAGCGGCGGGGCGCGGACAGATACGCAGTATTTT
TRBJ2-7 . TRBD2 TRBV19 CASSPSGGSSYEQYF TGTGCCAGTAGTCCTTCGGGAGGAAGCTCCTACGAGCAGTACTTC
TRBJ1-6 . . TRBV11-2 CASSLEPGPNNSPLHF TGTGCCAGCAGCTTAGAGCCGGGCCCCAATAATTCACCCCTCCACTTT
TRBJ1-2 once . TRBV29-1 CSAEDPEPNYGYTF TGCAGCGCCGAGGATCCGGAACCTAACTATGGCTACACCTTC
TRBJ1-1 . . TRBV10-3 CAISGADEAFF TGTGCCATCAGTGGGGCGGATGAAGCTTTCTTT
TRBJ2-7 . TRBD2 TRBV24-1 CATSESLAGVYEQYF TGTGCCACCAGTGAGAGTCTAGCGGGAGTCTACGAGCAGTACTTC
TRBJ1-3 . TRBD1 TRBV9 CASSLLGQGGSGNTIYF TGTGCCAGCAGCCTGCTCGGACAGGGTGGATCTGGAAACACCATATATTTT
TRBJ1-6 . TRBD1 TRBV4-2 CASSQEGAGGHNSPLHF TGTGCCAGCAGCCAAGAGGGGGCAGGGGGACATAATTCACCCCTCCACTTT
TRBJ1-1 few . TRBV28 CASSLEGATEAFF TGTGCCAGCAGTTTAGAAGGCGCCACTGAAGCTTTCTTT
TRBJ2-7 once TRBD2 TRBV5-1 CASSLSGSGGYEQYF TGCGCCAGCAGCCTTAGTGGTAGCGGGGGGTACGAGCAGTACTTC
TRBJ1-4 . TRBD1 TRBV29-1 CSVDKGAGEKLFF TGCAGCGTTGATAAGGGGGCCGGTGAAAAACTGTTTTTT
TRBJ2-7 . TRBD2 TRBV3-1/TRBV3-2 CASSQDVASGEESYEQYF TGTGCCAGCAGCCAAGATGTCGCTAGCGGGGAGGAATCCTACGAGCAGTACTTC
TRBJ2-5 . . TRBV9 CASSVAGGPPIQETQYF TGTGCCAGCAGCGTAGCTGGGGGACCACCGATTCAAGAGACCCAGTACTTC
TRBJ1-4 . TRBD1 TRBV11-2 CASSLEIVRGEKLFF TGTGCCAGCAGCTTAGAGATCGTCAGGGGGGAAAAACTGTTTTTT
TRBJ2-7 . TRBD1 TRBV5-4 CASSPGTGAYEQYF TGTGCCAGCAGCCCCGGGACAGGGGCCTACGAGCAGTACTTC
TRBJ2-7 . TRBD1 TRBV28 CASSNGGQGDYEQYF TGTGCCAGCAGCAATGGGGGACAGGGTGACTACGAGCAGTACTTC
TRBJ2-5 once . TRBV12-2 CASRSCRCGRAETQYF TGTGCAAGTCGCTCCTGCCGTTGCGGGAGGGCCGAGACCCAGTACTTC
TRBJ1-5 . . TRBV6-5 CASSLGGVNQPQHF TGTGCCAGCAGTCTAGGGGGGGTCAATCAGCCCCAGCATTTT
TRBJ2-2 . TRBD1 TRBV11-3 CASSFGHRGTGELFF TGTGCCAGCAGCTTTGGGCACAGGGGGACCGGGGAGCTGTTTTTT
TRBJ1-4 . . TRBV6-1 CASSEPGDSEKLFF TGTGCCAGCAGTGAGCCAGGTGATAGCGAAAAACTGTTTTTT
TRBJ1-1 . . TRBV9 CASTGPVGTEAFF TGTGCCAGCACCGGACCTGTCGGCACTGAAGCTTTCTTT
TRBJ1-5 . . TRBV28 CASSFIGRGTMNPPQHF TGTGCCAGCAGTTTCATAGGGCGGGGCACTATGAATCCGCCCCAGCATTTT
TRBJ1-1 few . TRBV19 CASSITRVDAEAFF TGTGCCAGTAGTATTACCAGGGTGGACGCTGAAGCTTTCTTT
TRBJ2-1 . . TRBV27 CASSFPGPKDEQFF TGTGCCAGCAGTTTTCCCGGCCCGAAGGATGAGCAGTTCTTC
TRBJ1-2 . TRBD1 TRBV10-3 CAISLGGRGTDYGYTF TGTGCCATCAGCCTAGGGGGCAGGGGGACCGACTATGGCTACACCTTC
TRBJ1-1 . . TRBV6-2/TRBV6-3 CASSSQGLEAFF TGTGCCAGCAGCTCACAGGGTCTTGAAGCTTTCTTT
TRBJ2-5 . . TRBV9 CASSPSGGGETQYF TGTGCCAGCAGCCCCTCGGGGGGCGGGGAGACCCAGTACTTC
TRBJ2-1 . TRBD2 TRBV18 CASSPPAGRGDEQFF TGTGCCAGCTCACCGCCAGCGGGGCGGGGGGATGAGCAGTTCTTC
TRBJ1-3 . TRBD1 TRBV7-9 CASSIQTGVAGNTIYF TGTGCCAGCAGCATCCAGACAGGGGTGGCTGGAAACACCATATATTTT
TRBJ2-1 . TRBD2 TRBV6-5 CASSPERGFYNEQFF TGTGCCAGCAGTCCCGAGCGGGGGTTCTACAATGAGCAGTTCTTC
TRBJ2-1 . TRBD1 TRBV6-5 CASRGTGKDEQFF TGTGCCAGCAGGGGGACAGGGAAAGATGAGCAGTTCTTC
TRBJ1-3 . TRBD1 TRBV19 CASTTEGQGWSGNTIYF TGTGCCAGTACCACCGAGGGACAGGGCTGGTCTGGAAACACCATATATTTT
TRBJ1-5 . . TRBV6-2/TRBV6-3 CASSFIFNQPQHF TGTGCCAGCAGTTTCATCTTCAATCAGCCCCAGCATTTT
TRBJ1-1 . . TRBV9 CASSVAGNTEAFF TGTGCCAGCAGCGTAGCAGGAAACACTGAAGCTTTCTTT
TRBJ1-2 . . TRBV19 CASSIGTANYGYTF TGTGCCAGTAGTATCGGCACCGCTAACTATGGCTACACCTTC
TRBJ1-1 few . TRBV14 CASSRTVGTEAFF TGTGCCAGCAGCCGAACAGTGGGGACTGAAGCTTTCTTT
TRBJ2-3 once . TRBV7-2 CASSRGPLTDTQYF TGTGCCAGCAGCCGGGGGCCCCTCACAGATACGCAGTATTTT
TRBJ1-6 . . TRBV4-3 CASSQESLGRDNSPLHF TGCGCCAGCAGCCAAGAATCGTTAGGCAGGGACAATTCACCCCTCCACTTT
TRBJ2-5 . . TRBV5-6 CASSLETGIQETQYF TGTGCCAGCAGCTTAGAAACGGGGATTCAAGAGACCCAGTACTTC
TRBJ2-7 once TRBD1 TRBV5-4 CASSYPGTGFYEQYF TGTGCCAGCAGCTACCCCGGGACAGGCTTCTACGAGCAGTACTTC
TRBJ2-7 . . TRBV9 CASSVGGTLSYEQYF TGTGCCAGCAGCGTAGGGGGGACACTGTCCTACGAGCAGTACTTC
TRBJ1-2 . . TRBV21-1 CASSTPQALYGYTF TGTGCCAGCAGCACCCCACAGGCTCTGTATGGCTACACCTTC